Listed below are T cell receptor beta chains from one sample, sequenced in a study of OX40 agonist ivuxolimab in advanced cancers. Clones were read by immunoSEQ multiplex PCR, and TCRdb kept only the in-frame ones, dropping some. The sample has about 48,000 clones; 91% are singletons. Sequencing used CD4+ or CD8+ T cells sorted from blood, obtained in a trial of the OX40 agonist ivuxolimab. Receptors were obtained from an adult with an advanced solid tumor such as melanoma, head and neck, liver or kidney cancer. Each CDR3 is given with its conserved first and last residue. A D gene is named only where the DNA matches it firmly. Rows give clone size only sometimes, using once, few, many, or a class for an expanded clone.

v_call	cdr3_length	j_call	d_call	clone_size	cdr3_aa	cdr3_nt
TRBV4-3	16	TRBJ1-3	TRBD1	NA	CASSQGQGAYGNTIYF	TGCGCCAGCAGCCAAGGTCAGGGGGCTTACGGAAACACCATATATTTT
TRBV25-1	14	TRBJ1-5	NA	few	CASRPGAGNQPQHF	TGTGCCAGCAGACCCGGGGCAGGCAATCAGCCCCAGCATTTT
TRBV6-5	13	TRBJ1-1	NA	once	CASSYSSSTEAFF	TGTGCCAGCAGTTACTCGTCGAGCACTGAAGCTTTCTTT
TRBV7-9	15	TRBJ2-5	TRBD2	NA	CASSLTSGILETQYF	TGTGCCAGCAGCTTAACTAGCGGGATTTTAGAGACCCAGTACTTC
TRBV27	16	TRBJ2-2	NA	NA	CASSSHATFNTGELFF	TGTGCCAGCAGTTCTCACGCGACTTTTAACACCGGGGAGCTGTTTTTT
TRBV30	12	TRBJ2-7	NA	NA	CAWSSVSYEQYF	TGTGCCTGGAGTTCAGTCTCCTACGAGCAGTACTTC
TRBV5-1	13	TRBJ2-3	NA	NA	CASSSRLADTQYF	TGCGCCAGCAGCTCGAGACTGGCAGATACGCAGTATTTT
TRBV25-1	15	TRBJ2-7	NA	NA	CASSGLSWADYEQYF	TGTGCCAGCAGTGGACTCTCGTGGGCAGACTACGAGCAGTACTTC
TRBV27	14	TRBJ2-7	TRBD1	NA	CASGSGQGSYEQYF	TGTGCCAGCGGGTCGGGACAGGGATCCTACGAGCAGTACTTC
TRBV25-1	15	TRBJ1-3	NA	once	CASSEIGRAGNTIYF	TGTGCCAGCAGTGAAATCGGCAGGGCTGGAAACACCATATATTTT
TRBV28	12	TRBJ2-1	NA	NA	CASSLDYNEQFF	TGTGCCAGCAGTTTGGACTACAATGAGCAGTTCTTC
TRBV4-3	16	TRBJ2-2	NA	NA	CASSPGVHPNTGELFF	TGCGCCAGCAGCCCCGGGGTACACCCGAACACCGGGGAGCTGTTTTTT
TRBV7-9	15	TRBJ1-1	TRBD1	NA	CASSSLQGDGTEAFF	TGTGCCAGCAGCTCACTGCAGGGGGACGGGACTGAAGCTTTCTTT
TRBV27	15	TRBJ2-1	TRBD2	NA	CASTAGLAGLGEQFF	TGTGCCAGCACCGCGGGACTAGCGGGACTTGGTGAGCAGTTCTTC
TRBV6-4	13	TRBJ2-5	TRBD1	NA	CASALGQQETQYF	TGTGCAAGCGCCTTGGGACAGCAAGAGACCCAGTACTTC
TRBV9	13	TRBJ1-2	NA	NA	CASSVAGSHGYTF	TGTGCCAGCAGCGTTGCGGGATCCCATGGCTACACCTTC
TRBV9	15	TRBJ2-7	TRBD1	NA	CASSVTGEIPYEQYF	TGTGCCAGCAGCGTGACAGGGGAGATCCCCTACGAGCAGTACTTC
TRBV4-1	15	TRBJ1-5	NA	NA	CASSQGGAHNQPQHF	TGCGCCAGCAGCCAAGGCGGGGCCCACAATCAGCCCCAGCATTTT
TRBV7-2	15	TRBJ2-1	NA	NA	CASSLGLTSYNEQFF	TGTGCCAGCAGCTTAGGTTTAACCTCCTACAATGAGCAGTTCTTC
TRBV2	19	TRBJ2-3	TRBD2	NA	CASSGLLLAGGLDTDTQYF	TGTGCCAGCAGTGGATTGTTACTAGCGGGGGGGCTGGACACAGATACGCAGTATTTT
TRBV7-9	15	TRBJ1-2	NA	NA	CASSSSLTGLGSYTF	TGTGCCAGCAGCTCATCTCTCACGGGGCTTGGAAGCTACACCTTC
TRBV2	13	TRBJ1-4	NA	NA	CASKDTLMEKLFF	TGTGCCAGCAAGGACACCCTGATGGAAAAACTGTTTTTT
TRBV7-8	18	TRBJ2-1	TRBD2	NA	CASSLPFRTSGSGNEQFF	TGTGCCAGCAGCTTACCGTTTCGGACTAGCGGGAGTGGCAATGAGCAGTTCTTC
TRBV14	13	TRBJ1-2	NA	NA	CASSQDAGHGYTF	TGTGCCAGCAGCCAAGATGCGGGTCATGGCTACACCTTC
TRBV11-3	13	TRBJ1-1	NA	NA	CASSLATRTEAFF	TGTGCCAGCAGCTTAGCTACCCGTACTGAAGCTTTCTTT
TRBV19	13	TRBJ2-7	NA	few	CASSAGSLYEQYF	TGTGCCAGTAGCGCAGGGTCATTGTACGAGCAGTACTTC
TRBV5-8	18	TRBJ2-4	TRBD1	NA	CASSLLLGQGPSADIQYF	TGTGCCAGCAGCTTATTACTGGGACAGGGGCCTTCGGCGGACATTCAGTACTTC
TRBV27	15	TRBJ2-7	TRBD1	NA	CASGPLSRQGYEQYF	TGTGCCAGCGGCCCCCTCTCACGACAGGGGTACGAGCAGTACTTC
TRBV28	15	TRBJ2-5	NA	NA	CASSLGPDPQETQYF	TGTGCCAGCAGTTTAGGGCCCGACCCTCAAGAGACCCAGTACTTC
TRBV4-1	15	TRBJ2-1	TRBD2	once	CASTKGVLADNEQFF	TGCGCCAGCACCAAAGGAGTACTAGCGGACAATGAGCAGTTCTTC
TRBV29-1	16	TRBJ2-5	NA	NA	CSVEDPKGPHQETQYF	TGCAGCGTTGAAGATCCAAAGGGGCCCCATCAAGAGACCCAGTACTTC
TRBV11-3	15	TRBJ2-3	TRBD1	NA	CASSPGQGSTDTQYF	TGTGCCAGCAGCCCCGGACAGGGAAGCACAGATACGCAGTATTTT
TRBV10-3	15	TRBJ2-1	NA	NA	CAISESGGSYNEQFF	TGTGCCATCAGTGAGTCGGGGGGCTCCTACAATGAGCAGTTCTTC
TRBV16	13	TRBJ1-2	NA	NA	CASSQWATQGYTF	TGTGCCAGCAGCCAATGGGCCACGCAGGGCTACACCTTC
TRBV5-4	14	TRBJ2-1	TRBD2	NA	CASSAGLLSGEQFF	TGTGCCAGCAGCGCGGGACTACTGTCGGGTGAGCAGTTCTTC
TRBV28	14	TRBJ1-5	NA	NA	CASSMTGLNQPQHF	TGTGCCAGCAGTATGACAGGTTTGAATCAGCCCCAGCATTTT
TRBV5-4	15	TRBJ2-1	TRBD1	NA	CASSAGTGGNNEQFF	TGTGCCAGCAGCGCCGGGACAGGGGGTAACAATGAGCAGTTCTTC
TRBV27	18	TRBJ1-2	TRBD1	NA	CASSLTLGQGVSNYGYTF	TGTGCCAGCAGCCTAACCTTAGGACAGGGGGTTTCTAACTATGGCTACACCTTC
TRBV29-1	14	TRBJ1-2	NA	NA	CSVEGGMLESGYTF	TGCAGCGTTGAAGGCGGTATGCTCGAGTCCGGCTACACCTTC
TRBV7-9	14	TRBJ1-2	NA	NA	CASSLAWGNYGYTF	TGTGCCAGCAGCTTAGCATGGGGCAACTATGGCTACACCTTC
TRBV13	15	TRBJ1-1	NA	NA	CASSPINGGVDEAFF	TGTGCCAGCAGCCCCATAAACGGCGGGGTGGATGAAGCTTTCTTT
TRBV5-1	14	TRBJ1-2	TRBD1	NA	CASSLGDSPYGYTF	TGTGCCAGCAGCTTAGGGGACAGTCCCTATGGCTACACCTTC
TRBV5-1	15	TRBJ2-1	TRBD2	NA	CASSYGTSEYNEQFF	TGCGCCAGCAGCTACGGGACTAGCGAGTACAATGAGCAGTTCTTC
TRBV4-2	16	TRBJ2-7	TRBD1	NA	CASSQVLGTVSYEQYF	TGTGCCAGCAGCCAAGTTCTTGGGACAGTCTCCTACGAGCAGTACTTC
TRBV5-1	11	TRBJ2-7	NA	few	CASSLANEQYF	TGCGCCAGCAGCTTGGCCAACGAGCAGTACTTC
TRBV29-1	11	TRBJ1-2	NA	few	CSVGEAYGYTF	TGCAGCGTTGGAGAGGCGTATGGCTACACCTTC
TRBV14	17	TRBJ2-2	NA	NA	CASSQDFARGRTGELFF	TGTGCCAGCAGCCAAGATTTTGCCAGGGGTAGGACCGGGGAGCTGTTTTTT
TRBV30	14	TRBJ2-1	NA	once	CAWSVGVSYNEQFF	TGTGCCTGGAGTGTGGGGGTCTCCTACAATGAGCAGTTCTTC
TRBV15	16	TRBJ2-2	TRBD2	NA	CATSGLAGADTGELFF	TGTGCCACCAGCGGACTAGCGGGAGCGGACACCGGGGAGCTGTTTTTT
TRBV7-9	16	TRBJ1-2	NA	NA	CASALIGVTRNYGYTF	TGTGCCAGCGCCTTGATAGGGGTGACTCGAAACTATGGCTACACCTTC
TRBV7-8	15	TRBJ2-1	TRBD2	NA	CASSITGTSINEQFF	TGTGCCAGCAGCATAACCGGGACTAGTATCAATGAGCAGTTCTTC
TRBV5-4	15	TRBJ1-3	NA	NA	CASSRDTSSGNTIYF	TGTGCCAGCAGCCGGGACACCTCCTCTGGAAACACCATATATTTT
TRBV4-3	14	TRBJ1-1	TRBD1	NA	CASREWTGYTEAFF	TGCGCCAGCAGAGAGTGGACAGGATACACTGAAGCTTTCTTT